Listed below are T cell receptor beta chains from one sample, sequenced in a study of shared clonotypes between healthy human individuals. Repertoires were generated with immunoSEQ multiplex PCR, while TCRdb's copy carries only in-frame clones and drops some. Found here are around 720,000 clones, around 73% of them singletons; the top ten hold around 2%. Sequenced input: memory CD4+ T cells sorted from blood. These receptors came from a woman younger than 45 in good health. CDR3s include the opening cysteine and the closing phenylalanine or tryptophan. The order of the fields is clone size, V gene, J gene, D gene, CDR3 DNA, CDR3 protein. D genes are given only for firm matches. For some rows the clone size is stated as once, few or many, or as a class when expanded; others skip it.

-	TRBV19	TRBJ1-4	-	TGTGCCAGTAGTTGGAAACAGGGCGCCCTCAATGAAAAACTGTTTTTT	CASSWKQGALNEKLFF
-	TRBV5-4	TRBJ2-7	TRBD1	TGTGCCAGCAGCTCCACCGGGACAGGGGAGGAAGAGCAGTACTTC	CASSSTGTGEEEQYF
many	TRBV14	TRBJ1-3	TRBD1	TGTGCCAGCAGCCAAACGACAGGGCTGATGGACACCATATATTTT	CASSQTTGLMDTIYF
-	TRBV28	TRBJ2-7	-	TGTGCCAGCAGTTTCCTCTACGAGCAGTACTTC	CASSFLYEQYF
-	TRBV29-1	TRBJ1-2	TRBD1	TGCAGCGTTGAATTACAGGGGGCGCGGGGCTACACCTTC	CSVELQGARGYTF
once	TRBV4-1	TRBJ2-4	-	TGCGCCAGCAGCCGACTAGAGGAGACCATTCAGTACTTC	CASSRLEETIQYF
-	TRBV6-6	TRBJ2-5	TRBD2	TGTGTGGTCGGGAGGGCTGCCCAAGAGACCCAGTACTTC	CVVGRAAQETQYF
-	TRBV6-1	TRBJ2-2	-	TGTGCCAGCAGTGAATCGGAAGCCGGGGAGCTGTTTTTT	CASSESEAGELFF
-	TRBV5-1	TRBJ2-3	-	TGCGCCAGCAGCTCGGGACAATCGATTCATACGCAGTATTTT	CASSSGQSIHTQYF
-	TRBV25-1	TRBJ2-7	TRBD2	TGTGCCAGCAGTGAGAGCGGGAGGACCTACGAGCAGTACTTC	CASSESGRTYEQYF
once	TRBV2	TRBJ2-3	TRBD1	TGTGCCAGCAGTGACCTTCAGGGGGCTATAAGAGATACGCAGTATTTT	CASSDLQGAIRDTQYF
-	TRBV28	TRBJ1-5	TRBD1	TGTGCCAGCAGTTCCTCCGGGACAGGCAATCAGCCCCAGCATTTT	CASSSSGTGNQPQHF
-	TRBV7-2	TRBJ2-1	-	TGTGCCAGGTCTGAGCCGGGACACGGTGGTGAGCAGTTCTTC	CARSEPGHGGEQFF
-	TRBV6-1	TRBJ2-1	TRBD2	TGTGCCAGCAGTGAAGCTCTAGCGGGAAAAGAGCAGTTCTTC	CASSEALAGKEQFF
-	TRBV18	TRBJ1-2	-	TGTGCCAGCTCACCCACAGAAAACTATGGCTACACCTTC	CASSPTENYGYTF
-	TRBV28	TRBJ2-6	-	TGTGCCAGCAATTTAGGAGGAGTCTCTGGGGCCAACGTCCTGACTTTC	CASNLGGVSGANVLTF
-	TRBV19	TRBJ2-7	TRBD2	TGTGCCAGTAGTACGGGACTATCCTACGAGCAGTACTTC	CASSTGLSYEQYF
-	TRBV29-1	TRBJ1-3	-	TGCAGCGTTGAACAGCTAAATGGAAACACCATATATTTT	CSVEQLNGNTIYF
-	TRBV5-1	TRBJ2-7	TRBD2	TGCGCCAGCAGCTTGGATGCGGGGGGCACCTACGAGCAGTACTTC	CASSLDAGGTYEQYF
-	TRBV6-5	TRBJ1-1	-	TGTGCCAGCAGTTACGATAATTCGGGGCTGGAGGACGCTTTCTTT	CASSYDNSGLEDAFF
once	TRBV4-1	TRBJ2-7	TRBD2	TGCGCCAGCAGCCCTCGAGGCAGCGGGGCCTCCTACGAGCAGTACTTC	CASSPRGSGASYEQYF
-	TRBV19	TRBJ1-2	-	TGTGCCTCATCTCAGGGGTCTTTTGACTATGGCTACACCTTC	CASSQGSFDYGYTF
-	TRBV7-9	TRBJ2-7	-	TGTGCCACACGGGACTCAAGATCCTACGAGCAGTACTTC	CATRDSRSYEQYF
-	TRBV30	TRBJ2-1	TRBD2	TGTGCCTGGAGTGTAGGGACTAGCGGGGGGAATGAGCAGTTCTTC	CAWSVGTSGGNEQFF
-	TRBV5-4	TRBJ2-1	TRBD2	TGTGCCAGCAGCCCCGGAGGAGCCGGGACTATCAATGAGCAGTTCTTC	CASSPGGAGTINEQFF
-	TRBV28	TRBJ2-2	TRBD1	TGTGCCAGCATCACAGGGGGCGCGGGCACCGGGGAGCTGTTTTTT	CASITGGAGTGELFF
-	TRBV29-1	TRBJ1-2	-	TGCAGCGTTCGGACCCCGTACTTCTATGGCTACACCTTC	CSVRTPYFYGYTF
-	TRBV6-6	TRBJ1-4	-	TGTGCCAGCTCCCTACCGCGCAGCGCAACTAATGAAAAACTGTTTTTT	CASSLPRSATNEKLFF
-	TRBV7-8	TRBJ1-1	-	TGTGCCAGCAGCTCAGGCGGTTCGGGGATGAACACTGAAGCTTTCTTT	CASSSGGSGMNTEAFF
-	TRBV18	TRBJ2-1	-	TGTGCCAGCTCCGGGGACCTGGGGTACTCCTACAATGAGCAGTTCTTC	CASSGDLGYSYNEQFF
-	TRBV28	TRBJ1-6	TRBD1	TGTGCCAGCAGTCCCCTGGAGACAGGGGGCTTTTCACCCCTCCACTTT	CASSPLETGGFSPLHF
few	TRBV2	TRBJ2-7	TRBD1	TGTGCCAGCACCCAGGACAGGAGCTCCTACGAGCAGTACTTC	CASTQDRSSYEQYF
-	TRBV7-9	TRBJ2-6	-	-	CASSLNRAQYFGANVLTF
-	TRBV4-1	TRBJ2-5	-	TGCGCCAGCAGCCAAGAACAGGGAGGATTTGAGACCCAGTACTTC	CASSQEQGGFETQYF
once	TRBV2	TRBJ2-3	-	TGTGCCAGGGGGGCGGGAAGCGGGCCAGATACGCAGTATTTT	CARGAGSGPDTQYF
-	TRBV7-8	TRBJ1-4	-	TGTGCCAGCAGCTTACTCCCCCTGTCTAATGAAAAACTGTTTTTT	CASSLLPLSNEKLFF
-	TRBV7-2	TRBJ2-7	TRBD2	TGTGCCAGCAGCTTAGAGACTAGCGGGACCCACGAGCAGTACTTC	CASSLETSGTHEQYF
-	TRBV7-9	TRBJ2-3	-	TGTGCCAGCAGCTTAGGGGTAGGGACGAGGTCAGATACGCAGTATTTT	CASSLGVGTRSDTQYF
few	TRBV5-1	TRBJ2-7	-	TGCGCCAGCAGCTTGGCGGAAGGGTTCAACGAGCAGTACTTC	CASSLAEGFNEQYF
-	TRBV4-2	TRBJ2-2	TRBD2	TGTGCCAGCAGCTCGACTAGCGGGGAGAACACCGGGGAGCTGTTTTTT	CASSSTSGENTGELFF
-	TRBV29-1	TRBJ2-5	-	TGCAGCGTTGAGGACGGTTTCCAAGAGACCCAGTACTTC	CSVEDGFQETQYF
-	TRBV6-6	TRBJ1-2	-	TGTGCCAGCAGTTACTCGAGCCGGGCTAACTATGGCTACACCTTC	CASSYSSRANYGYTF
-	TRBV28	TRBJ2-5	-	TGTGCCAGCAGCCAGAGTCAGGGGTTGGTTGAGACCCAGTACTTC	CASSQSQGLVETQYF
-	TRBV6-6	TRBJ1-2	-	TGTGCCAGCAGTCCCAGGGCGGGGAACTATGGCTACACCTTC	CASSPRAGNYGYTF
-	TRBV4-2	TRBJ2-7	-	TGTGCCAGCAGCCAAGAAATGAATAGCTTCTACGAGCAGTACTTC	CASSQEMNSFYEQYF
few	TRBV27	TRBJ1-5	TRBD1	TGTGCCAGCAGTTTGACCCGGACAGGACCAAGCAATCAGCCCCAGCATTTT	CASSLTRTGPSNQPQHF
-	TRBV11-2	TRBJ1-1	-	TGTGCCAGCAGCCTCCGAGATCGGGTTTTCTTCGCTGAAGCTTTCTTT	CASSLRDRVFFAEAFF
few	TRBV6-1	TRBJ2-5	-	TGTGCCAGCAGTGAAGCGGGCGAAGAGACCCAGTACTTC	CASSEAGEETQYF
-	TRBV6-6	TRBJ1-5	-	TGTGCCAGCAGTCAACACGATCCCCTCAATCAGCCCCAGCATTTT	CASSQHDPLNQPQHF
-	TRBV4-2	TRBJ1-5	TRBD1	TGTGCCAGCAGCCAAGGTTTTGAGGGGGCCGGGCAGCCCCAGCATTTT	CASSQGFEGAGQPQHF
-	TRBV19	TRBJ2-3	TRBD2	TGTGCCAGTAGTATCAGCGCTGGAGCGGGGGTAACAGATACGCAGTATTTT	CASSISAGAGVTDTQYF
-	TRBV5-4	TRBJ2-7	TRBD2	TGTGCCAGCAGCTTTGTGGGAGGGCCTCTTGAGCAGTACTTC	CASSFVGGPLEQYF